Listed below are T cell receptor beta chains from one sample, sequenced in a study of shared clonotypes between healthy human individuals. The data were produced by immunoSEQ multiplex PCR, yet TCRdb's version contains in-frame clones alone and is incomplete. The repertoire holds 1.6 million or so clones, with approximately 98.5% as singletons. Sequencing was performed on naive CD4+ T cells sorted from blood. The receptors stem from a man under 40 in good health. Both conserved end residues are part of each CDR3. D genes are given only for firm matches. Expanded clones are given a class, and other clones once, few, many or no size at all.

size	D	J	V	DNA	CDR3
NA	NA	TRBJ1-2	TRBV9	TGTGCCAGCAGCGTAGAAGGGACACCTTATGGCTACACCTTC	CASSVEGTPYGYTF
NA	TRBD2	TRBJ2-1	TRBV11-3	TGTGCCAGCAGCTCCATAGGACTAGCGGGAGCGAGTGAGCAGTTCTTC	CASSSIGLAGASEQFF
NA	TRBD1	TRBJ1-3	TRBV2	TGTGCCAGCAGCGCCCAGGGGGCTGGAAACACCATATATTTT	CASSAQGAGNTIYF
NA	NA	TRBJ1-1	TRBV27	TGTGCCAGCAGTGGGTACACTGAAGCTTTCTTT	CASSGYTEAFF
NA	TRBD1	TRBJ2-2	TRBV12-5	TGTGCTAGTGGTGGGACAGGGACAACCGGGGAGCTGTTTTTT	CASGGTGTTGELFF
NA	TRBD1	TRBJ2-7	TRBV5-1	TGCGCCAGCAGCGGACAGGGGGCGTACGAGCAGTACTTC	CASSGQGAYEQYF
NA	TRBD1	TRBJ1-2	TRBV28	TGTGCCAGCAGGACAGGGGGCCCAGTGTACGGCTACACCTTC	CASRTGGPVYGYTF
NA	TRBD1	TRBJ2-7	TRBV5-4	TGTGCCAGCAGCAGCGGACAGGGGGCGTTCTACGAGCAGTACTTC	CASSSGQGAFYEQYF
NA	NA	TRBJ1-2	TRBV4-1	TGCGCCAGCAGCCAAGAAAAGAACACGAAGGGCTACACCTTC	CASSQEKNTKGYTF
NA	TRBD2	TRBJ2-3	TRBV9	TGTGCCAGCAGCGTAGGACTAGCGGGCGGGTTTAGCACAGATACGCAGTATTTT	CASSVGLAGGFSTDTQYF
NA	NA	TRBJ2-5	TRBV10-2	TGCGCCAGCAGTGAGTACCGGAGAACCCAGTACTTC	CASSEYRRTQYF
NA	NA	TRBJ1-1	TRBV5-1	TGCGCCAGCAGCGTGGCGGCGGCCACTGAAGCTTTCTTT	CASSVAAATEAFF
NA	TRBD1	TRBJ2-7	TRBV19	TGTGCCAGTAGCGGACAGGGGGCCAGGGGCGAGCAGTACTTC	CASSGQGARGEQYF
once	NA	TRBJ2-7	TRBV5-1	TGCGCCAGCAGCTCCCCGGGATCGCACTACGAGCAGTACTTC	CASSSPGSHYEQYF
NA	TRBD2	TRBJ2-1	TRBV10-2	TGCGCCAGCAGGCAGACTAGCGGGAGATTAAATGAGCAGTTCTTC	CASRQTSGRLNEQFF
NA	NA	TRBJ2-3	TRBV29-1	TGCAGCGTTGGGGCGATAAGCACAGATACGCAGTATTTT	CSVGAISTDTQYF
NA	NA	TRBJ2-5	TRBV5-1	TGCGCCAGCAGCTTAACAGAAGAGACCCAGTACTTC	CASSLTEETQYF
NA	NA	TRBJ1-1	TRBV5-1	TGCGCCAGCAGCTTCATTGGAGACAGACGGATTATTAACACTGAAGCTTTCTTT	CASSFIGDRRIINTEAFF
NA	NA	TRBJ2-7	TRBV10-3	TGTGCCATCAGTGAGGAGGGACTGAGCCCCTACGAGCAGTACTTC	CAISEEGLSPYEQYF
NA	NA	TRBJ2-5	TRBV5-1	TGCGCCAGCAGCTTGGGGCAGGGAAAAGAGACCCAGTACTTC	CASSLGQGKETQYF
NA	TRBD1	TRBJ1-5	TRBV28	TGTGCCAGCACCCAGGGGACAGGGGATCAGCCCCAGCATTTT	CASTQGTGDQPQHF
NA	TRBD2	TRBJ2-7	TRBV18	TGTGCCAGCTCACCTGTTTTCCTAGCGGGAATGCGGGAGCAGTACTTC	CASSPVFLAGMREQYF
NA	TRBD2	TRBJ2-7	TRBV10-3	TGTGCCATCAGGGCTTCTAGCGGGAGAGGATACGAGCAGTACTTC	CAIRASSGRGYEQYF
NA	NA	TRBJ2-7	TRBV9	TGTGCCAGCGGGAGGCTCCCTTACGAGCAGTACTTC	CASGRLPYEQYF
NA	NA	TRBJ2-7	TRBV7-9	TGTGCCAGCAGTGGGGGGCACTTC	CASSGGHF
NA	TRBD2	TRBJ2-7	TRBV6-1	TGTGCCAGCAGTGTCAAGAGCGGGGAGAGCTCCTACGAGCAGTACTTC	CASSVKSGESSYEQYF
NA	NA	TRBJ1-2	TRBV12-1	TGTGCCAGCAGCCCGAAAACAGAGCCGGGACAGGGTTTGGGTGGCTACACCTTC	CASSPKTEPGQGLGGYTF
once	NA	TRBJ1-2	TRBV6-5	TGTGCCAGCAGTTACCAGCCCCAAGGGAGTGGCTACACCTTC	CASSYQPQGSGYTF
NA	NA	TRBJ2-2	TRBV29-1	TGCAGCGTTTCTTCGATGACGGGCACCGGGGAGCTGTTTTTT	CSVSSMTGTGELFF
NA	NA	TRBJ1-5	TRBV10-1	TGCGCCAGCAGTGAGATTGCGGGTCAGCCCCAGCATTTT	CASSEIAGQPQHF
NA	TRBD1	TRBJ2-7	TRBV10-3	TGTGCCATCAGTGTTGGGGGACAGAGGAGCGAGCAGTACTTC	CAISVGGQRSEQYF
NA	NA	TRBJ2-3	TRBV5-5	TGTGCCAGCAGCCATCTCAGAGACGCTAGCACAGATACGCAGTATTTT	CASSHLRDASTDTQYF
NA	TRBD1	TRBJ2-7	TRBV18	TGTGCCAGCTCCCGGACAGGGACTTCCTACGAGCAGTACTTC	CASSRTGTSYEQYF
NA	NA	TRBJ2-7	TRBV28	TGTGCCAGCAGTCGCCGGAACGAGCAGTACTTC	CASSRRNEQYF
once	NA	TRBJ2-1	TRBV7-2	TGTGCCAGCAGCTTAGGACTAGGTGGACTGTTCTTC	CASSLGLGGLFF
NA	NA	TRBJ2-7	TRBV10-1	TGCGCCAGCAGTGAGTCCGTGATTCACGAGCAGTACTTC	CASSESVIHEQYF
NA	NA	TRBJ2-3	TRBV5-4	TGTGCCAGCAGCATGGCAGGGGCAGATACGCAGTATTTT	CASSMAGADTQYF
NA	TRBD1	TRBJ1-5	TRBV28	TGTGCCAGCAGTTTATGGGAGGGAGGGGGCGGTCAGCCCCAGCATTTT	CASSLWEGGGGQPQHF
NA	NA	TRBJ1-1	TRBV10-2	TGCGCCAGCAGGGACACTAAGAACACTGAAGCTTTCTTT	CASRDTKNTEAFF
NA	NA	TRBJ2-3	TRBV19	TGTGCCAGTAAGTTGGCTAGCGGCACAGATACGCAGTATTTT	CASKLASGTDTQYF
NA	NA	TRBJ1-4	TRBV7-9	TGTGCCAGCAGTACCCAGGGTAATGAAAAACTGTTTTTT	CASSTQGNEKLFF
NA	NA	TRBJ1-3	TRBV19	TGTGCCACCTCTCGGGGTTCTGGAAACACCATATATTTT	CATSRGSGNTIYF
NA	NA	TRBJ2-7	TRBV7-2	TGTGCCAGCAGCTTGCAGGGGCGCTACTACGAGCAGTACTTC	CASSLQGRYYEQYF
NA	NA	TRBJ1-5	TRBV27	TGTGCCAGCAGTTTACTTGGGGGCCAGCCCCAGCATTTT	CASSLLGGQPQHF
NA	NA	TRBJ2-5	TRBV11-2	TGTGCCAGCAGCGGAGGGGGGGGACGGGAGACCCAGTACTTC	CASSGGGGRETQYF
NA	NA	TRBJ1-1	TRBV6-5	TGTGCCAGCAGTTACTTTCAAACCAGCCCTGAAGCTTTCTTT	CASSYFQTSPEAFF
NA	NA	TRBJ1-2	TRBV9	TGTGCCAGCAGCGTAGGGGCAGGGAGTTACTATGGCTACACCTTC	CASSVGAGSYYGYTF
NA	TRBD2	TRBJ2-7	TRBV10-3	TGTGCCATCAGTGGGGAAATGGCGGGAGGGCCGAGGTACGAGCAGTACTTC	CAISGEMAGGPRYEQYF
NA	NA	TRBJ1-4	TRBV25-1	TGTGCCAGCAGTACTCCCGGAATTATTGCAACTAATGAAAAACTGTTTTTT	CASSTPGIIATNEKLFF